This T cell receptor beta chain was sequenced for a study of blood T cell repertoires in COVID-19. The ends were cut back, 3 bases at V and 1 base at J, with 10 bases in the middle. Germline V lookup: CDR1 SGDLS, CDR2 YYNGEE. CDR3 length: 15 amino acids. Some clones are missing from TCRdb's copy, which holds only in-frame ones; the method was immunoSEQ multiplex PCR. Counted here are about 310,000 clones, 85% to 90% occurring once; the ten biggest clones make up around 1.4%. The clonotype comes from a man aged 70-80 years with acute or convalescent COVID-19. Specimen: peripheral blood. The V call is TRBV9, the J call TRBJ2-2; D uncertain. The CDR3 here is CASSARTENTGELFF. The CDR3 nucleotides read TGTGCCAGCAGCGCGAGAACAGAGAACACCGGGGAGCTGTTTTTT. The full variable domain, completed using reference TRBV9 and TRBJ2-2, is DSGVTQTPKHLITATGQRVTLRCSPRSGDLSVYWYQQSLDQGLQFLIQYYNGEERAKGNILERFSAQQFPDLHSELNLSSLELGDSALYFCASSARTENTGELFFGEGSRLTVL.